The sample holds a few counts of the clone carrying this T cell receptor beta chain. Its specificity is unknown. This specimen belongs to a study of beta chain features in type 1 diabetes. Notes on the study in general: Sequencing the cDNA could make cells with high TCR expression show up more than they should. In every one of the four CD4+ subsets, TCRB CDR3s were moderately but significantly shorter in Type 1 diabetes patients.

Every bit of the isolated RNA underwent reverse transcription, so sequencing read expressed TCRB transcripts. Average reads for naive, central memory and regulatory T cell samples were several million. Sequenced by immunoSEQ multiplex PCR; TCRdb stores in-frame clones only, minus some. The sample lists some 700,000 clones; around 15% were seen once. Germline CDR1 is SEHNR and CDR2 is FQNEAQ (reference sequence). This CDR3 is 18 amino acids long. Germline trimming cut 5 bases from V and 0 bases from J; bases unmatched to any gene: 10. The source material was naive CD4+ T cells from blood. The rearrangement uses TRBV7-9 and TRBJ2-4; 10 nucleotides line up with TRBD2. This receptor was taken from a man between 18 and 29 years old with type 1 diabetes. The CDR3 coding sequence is TGTGCCAGCAGCCCTGGACTAGCGGAGTCGCTAGCCAAAAACATTCAGTACTTC. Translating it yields CASSPGLAESLAKNIQYF.